This T cell receptor beta chain emerged from a study of identical twins. Study observations and caveats: Out-of-frame alpha sequences shared by twins showed excess low generation probability.

There are a few counts of this clonotype. Its cognate antigen is unknown. This CDR3 comprises 13 residues. Trimming removed 3 bases from V and 7 bases from J, with 12 bases in between. Unique molecular identifiers were present on the cDNA, and a universal primer site came from template switching. Via MiXCR, TCRdb re-called the 5' RACE reads, giving one row per CDR3 protein. Of 650,000 to 750,000 distinct CDR3 sequences listed, roughly 20% were seen once; the top ten hold 4.3%. These records were also assigned to another study, of T cells expressing NK-cell markers. This second study notes: In several donors, these clonotypes also led the CD3+CD56-NKG2C+ fraction.

The TCR comes from a woman aged 18-30 years in good health. The J gene is TRBJ1-2, the V gene TRBV12-3 or TRBV12-4; no reliable D call. The sequenced material came from PBMCs. Written as DNA, the CDR3 is TGTGCCAGCAGTTTCACGGGGTTCTCTGGCTACACCTTC. It yields the protein CASSFTGFSGYTF.